The 30 T cell receptor beta chains in this list originate from one sample, sequenced in a study of blood T cell repertoires in COVID-19. Some clones are missing from TCRdb's copy, which holds only in-frame ones; the method was immunoSEQ multiplex PCR. The sample lists some 240,000 clones; 81% were seen once. Sequenced: peripheral blood. The source is a woman older than 75 with COVID-19, enrolled during active disease.

The chain carries TRBV18 and TRBJ1-1, with 11 bases lining up with TRBD1. The CDR3 spans 15 residues. After removal of 2 bases from V and 5 bases from J, the junction contained 4 bases not matched to a gene. From germline, CDR1 is KGHSH and CDR2 LQKENI. The CDR3: CASSPGTGGNTEAFF. CDR3 nucleotide sequence: TGTGCCAGCTCACCAGGGACAGGGGGGAATACTGAAGCTTTCTTT.

The V call is TRBV15, the J call TRBJ2-3; 7 positions agree with TRBD2. Trimming removed 8 bases from V and 3 bases from J; junction bases left unmatched: 20. The CDR3 totals 18 residues. Germline V gene lookup returns CDR1 LNHNV and CDR2 YYDKDF (reference sequence). CDR3 region: CATGTVGRGSGTTDTQYF. As DNA, the CDR3 is TGTGCCACCGGAACGGTTGGGCGCGGGAGTGGAACAACAGATACGCAGTATTTT.

In its sample, this clone was seen once. J is TRBJ1-1 and V is TRBV15; TRBD1 might be the D (5 bases). The CDR3 consists of 16 residues. The germline V and J ends were trimmed by 1 base and 1 base, with 13 bases remaining between them. Germline V lookup: CDR1 LNHNV, CDR2 YYDKDF (reference sequence). CDR3 region: CATSRVRRGPNTEAFF. CDR3 coding DNA: TGTGCCACCAGCAGAGTTCGGCGGGGCCCGAACACTGAAGCTTTCTTT.

This clone was seen only a few times. V gene TRBV29-1 combines with J gene TRBJ2-7; 10 nucleotides align to TRBD2. Germline values: CDR1 SQVTM, CDR2 ANQGSEA. Trimming removed 7 bases from V and 2 bases from J; junction bases left unmatched: 8. This CDR3 is 14 amino acids long. This CDR3 reads CSAKAGGFAYEQYF. CDR3 nucleotides: TGCAGCGCCAAAGCGGGAGGGTTTGCCTACGAGCAGTACTTC.

This clone was counted a few times. In DNA, the CDR3 is TGTGCCAGCAGCCAATACCCCACAGGGGGCTCTGCCTACGAGCAGTACTTC. This codes for CASSQYPTGGSAYEQYF. This chain connects TRBV5-5 to TRBJ2-7, with 9 bases that match TRBD1. V dropped 4 bases and J dropped 2; count of bases not matched to a gene: 13. Germline V gene data show CDR1 as SGHKS and CDR2 as YYEKEE (reference sequence). The CDR3 contains 17 residues.

The chain joins TRBV20-1 to TRBJ2-3, with D perhaps matching TRBD2 (6 bases). Germline CDR1 DFQATT, CDR2 SNEGSKA (reference sequence). Trimming pared 7 bases from V and 5 bases from J, leaving 10 bases between. The CDR3 spans 11 residues. The CDR3 is CSGLGIDTQYF. CDR3 in DNA: TGCAGTGGACTAGGGATAGATACGCAGTATTTT.

DNA of the CDR3: TGCGCCAGCAGCTCCACGACAATGAACACTGAAGCTTTCTTT. Its protein product is CASSSTTMNTEAFF. V and J are TRBV5-1 and TRBJ1-1; D is unclear. The V gene's germline CDR1 is SGHRS and CDR2 YFSETQ. Trimming took off 3 bases at V and 0 bases at J, with 9 bases between the two ends. CDR3 length equals 14 residues. Using reference TRBV5-1 and TRBJ1-1 for the parts outside the CDR3, the full variable domain is KAGVTQTPRYLIKTRGQQVTLSCSPISGHRSVSWYQQTPGQGLQFLFEYFSETQRNKGNFPGRFSGRQFSNSRSEMNVSTLELGDSALYLCASSSTTMNTEAFFGQGTRLTVV.

The rearrangement links TRBV12-1 to TRBJ1-1; no DNA check was done on the table's D call, TRBD1. TRBV12-1 is flagged as a pseudogene. This CDR3 has 16 amino acids. The chain's CDR3 is CASSRTNRDMNTEAFF. The CDR3 DNA sequence: TGTGCCAGCAGCCGAACAAACAGGGACATGAACACTGAAGCTTTCTTT.

This clone was counted a few times. V usage is TRBV6-2 or TRBV6-3 and J usage is TRBJ2-2, with D possibly being TRBD2 (5 bases). This CDR3 contains 16 residues. Germline values: CDR1 MNHEY, CDR2 SVGEGT. Trimming removed 2 bases at V and 4 bases at J, with 14 bases between. In DNA form, the CDR3 reads TGTGCCAGCAGTTACCCCGGACTTAGGTCCACCGGGGAGCTGTTTTTT. It translates to CASSYPGLRSTGELFF.

V and J are TRBV27 and TRBJ2-1; 9 bases align to TRBD2. Germline CDR1 is MNHEY and CDR2 is SMNVEV (reference sequence). The length of the CDR3 is 17 residues. J gave up 7 bases and V 3 bases, and 13 bases lay outside the gene matches. The CDR3 DNA sequence: TGTGCCAGCAGTTTGAACATGGCGACTAGCGGTAGGAATGAGCAGTTCTTC. Translation: CASSLNMATSGRNEQFF.

The chain uses TRBV5-1 and TRBJ2-1; TRBD2 aligns across 11 bases. J was trimmed by 9 bases and V by 2 bases; bases with no gene match: 7. Germline V CDR1 and CDR2: SGHRS, YFSETQ. The CDR3 runs to 15 residues. The DNA for the CDR3 is TGCGCCAGCAGCTTACTAGCGGGGGTTTTGGGTGAGCAGTTCTTC. Translation: CASSLLAGVLGEQFF.

The rearrangement links TRBV18 to TRBJ2-1; 10 bases align to TRBD2. CDR1 and CDR2 from the germline V gene are KGHSH and LQKENI. V lost 0 bases, J lost 3 bases, and 8 bases stayed unmatched. The CDR3 is made up of 18 amino acids. CDR3 in DNA: TGTGCCAGCTCACCACCCGTCCGAGCGGGAGGGTTCTACAATGAGCAGTTCTTC. It specifies CASSPPVRAGGFYNEQFF.

V gene TRBV2 combines with J gene TRBJ1-6; 9 bases agree with TRBD1. The germline gives CDR1 SNHLY, CDR2 FYNNEI. This CDR3 contains 15 residues. Trimming took 6 bases from V and 10 from J; bases not matched to a gene: 10. CDR3: CASRAGQGTGSPLHF. CDR3 DNA sequence: TGTGCCAGCAGAGCGGGACAGGGAACAGGGTCACCCCTCCACTTT. The variable domain in full, with the rest retrieved from reference TRBV2 and TRBJ1-6, is EPEVTQTPSHQVTQMGQEVILRCVPISNHLYFYWYRQILGQKVEFLVSFYNNEISEKSEIFDDQFSVERPDGSNFTLKIRSTKLEDSAMYFCASRAGQGTGSPLHFGNGTRLTVT.

V is TRBV7-2 and J is TRBJ2-7; TRBD2 aligns across 7 bases. Germline V gene lookup returns CDR1 SGHTA and CDR2 FQGNSA. The CDR3 loop spans 15 amino acids. Trimming took 2 bases from V and 4 from J; bases not matched to a gene: 8. The CDR3 reads CASSLSREIRYEQYF. Here the CDR3 DNA reads TGTGCCAGCAGCTTATCGCGGGAGATAAGGTACGAGCAGTACTTC.

The V and J genes are TRBV11-3 and TRBJ2-7; maybe TRBD1 (5 bases). Trimming took off 1 base at V and 2 bases at J, with 12 bases between the two ends. The CDR3 runs to 15 residues. The V gene's germline CDR1 is SGHNT and CDR2 YENEEA. This CDR3 is CASSLGLRGAYEQYF. CDR3 nucleotide sequence: TGTGCCAGCAGCTTAGGTCTTAGGGGCGCCTACGAGCAGTACTTC.

The chain employs TRBV7-9 and TRBJ1-3; D is possibly TRBD1 (5 bases). V was shortened by 5 bases and J by 3 bases, with 14 bases between the two germline ends. In germline, CDR1 is SEHNR, CDR2 FQNEAQ (reference sequence). The CDR3 length is 15 residues. For the CDR3, the DNA is TGTGCCAGCAGCGACCAGGCGGGGGTTGGAAACACCATATATTTT. It is translated as CASSDQAGVGNTIYF.

V gene TRBV28 combines with J gene TRBJ1-2; D gene ambiguous. Trimming took off 3 bases at V and 1 base at J, with 3 bases between the two ends. CDR3 length: 12 amino acids. Germline V gene sequence: CDR1 MDHEN, CDR2 SYDVKM. The CDR3 loop is CASSFYNYGYTF. CDR3 sequence (DNA): TGTGCCAGCAGTTTCTATAACTATGGCTACACCTTC.

The chain combines TRBV3-1 (or the pseudogene TRBV3-2) with TRBJ2-2; D is unclear. V dropped 4 bases and J dropped 4 bases, with 4 bases sitting between them. This CDR3 is 12 amino acids long. The germline gives CDR1 LGHDT, CDR2 YNNKEL (reference sequence). CDR3 protein: CASSPFTGELFF. For the CDR3, the DNA is TGTGCCAGCAGCCCTTTCACCGGGGAGCTGTTTTTT.

This chain links TRBV5-5 with TRBJ1-2; 8 nucleotides align to TRBD1. CDR1 and CDR2 (germline): SGHKS, YYEKEE (reference sequence). The CDR3 covers 15 residues. Trimming at V came to 4 bases and at J to 2 bases, leaving 7 bases not matched to a gene. The CDR3 protein is CASSPGQGVNYGYTF. The CDR3 bases are TGTGCCAGCAGCCCCGGACAGGGAGTGAACTATGGCTACACCTTC.

The rearrangement uses TRBV4-3 and TRBJ2-2; a possible D gene is TRBD2 (6 bases). Trimming took 3 bases from V and 4 from J, leaving 15 bases between them. The CDR3 sequence is 16 residues long. The V gene's germline CDR1 is LGHNA and CDR2 YSLEER. Here the CDR3 DNA reads TGCGCCAGCAGCCAGGCCTCCGGGACTGTCACCGGGGAGCTGTTTTTT. It yields the protein CASSQASGTVTGELFF.

This clone was found once. CDR3 region: CASSWTSGRDTQYF. CDR3 in DNA: TGTGCCAGCAGTTGGACTAGCGGGAGGGATACGCAGTATTTT. The V gene is TRBV7-9, the J gene TRBJ2-3; the match to TRBD2 covers 14 bases. Germline V gene lookup returns CDR1 SEHNR and CDR2 FQNEAQ (reference sequence). V was clipped by 6 bases and J by 6 bases; unmatched bases: 2. This CDR3 spans 14 amino acids. The whole variable domain, filled in from reference TRBV7-9 and TRBJ2-3, reads DTGVSQNPRHKITKRGQNVTFRCDPISEHNRLYWYRQTLGQGPEFLTYFQNEAQLEKSRLLSDRFSAERPKGSFSTLEIQRTEQGDSAMYLCASSWTSGRDTQYFGPGTRLTVL.

This clone is a singleton in its sample. The genes are TRBV20-1 and TRBJ1-2, with unresolved D. Germline V gene sequence: CDR1 DFQATT, CDR2 SNEGSKA (reference sequence). V lost 6 bases, J lost 7 bases, and 9 bases lay in between. The CDR3 has 10 amino acids. The CDR3 nucleotides are TGCAGTGCCCACTCCGGTGGCTACACCTTC. This codes for CSAHSGGYTF.

The V call is TRBV7-9, the J call TRBJ1-5, with 8 bases fitting TRBD1. There are 16 residues in the CDR3. In germline, CDR1 is SEHNR, CDR2 FQNEAQ (reference sequence). The trim removed 10 bases at V and 0 bases at J, leaving 11 bases unmatched. CDR3 bases: TGTGCCACCTCCCGGACAGGGACCCTTAGCAATCAGCCCCAGCATTTT. Its protein is CATSRTGTLSNQPQHF.

The rearrangement links TRBV30 to TRBJ2-2, with 15 bases identical to TRBD2. With V trimmed by 3 bases and J by 8 bases, 4 bases remained unmatched. The CDR3 has 15 amino acids. Germline assignment: CDR1 GTSNPN and CDR2 SVGIG (reference sequence). For the CDR3, the DNA is TGTGCCTGGAGCGGACTAGCGGGAGGGGGTGGGGAGCTGTTTTTT. Residues: CAWSGLAGGGGELFF. The variable domain in full, completed from reference TRBV30 and TRBJ2-2, reads SQTIHQWPATLVQPVGSPLSLECTVEGTSNPNLYWYRQAAGRGLQLLFYSVGIGQISSEVPQNLSASRPQDRQFILSSKKLLLSDSGFYLCAWSGLAGGGGELFFGEGSRLTVL.

The J gene is TRBJ2-2, the V gene TRBV27; D might be TRBD2 (5 bases). Trimming cost V 3 bases and J 9 bases, with 11 bases left between them. The CDR3 has 13 residues. The V gene's germline CDR1 is MNHEY and CDR2 SMNVEV (reference sequence). The DNA for the CDR3 is TGTGCCAGCAGTTTCCAACTAGGACGGGAGCTGTTTTTT. Residues: CASSFQLGRELFF.

The CDR3 DNA sequence: TGTGCCAGTAGCCCAACAGGGGATTCCTACGAGCAGTACTTC. Translating it yields CASSPTGDSYEQYF. The chain links TRBV19 to TRBJ2-7; 7 bases agree with TRBD1. V shed 6 bases, J shed 1 base, and the junction held 6 bases outside the gene matches. The CDR3 runs to 14 residues. Germline V lookup: CDR1 LNHDA, CDR2 SQIVND (reference sequence).

V usage is TRBV5-1 and J usage is TRBJ1-1, with TRBD1 as a possible D gene (6 bases). The CDR3 spans 15 residues. V was shortened by 4 bases and J by 0 bases, with 13 bases between the two germline ends. The germline V gene has CDR1 SGHRS and CDR2 YFSETQ. The CDR3 region has the DNA TGCGCCAGCAGCCTGGGGGCAGGGATGAACACTGAAGCTTTCTTT. Translating gives CASSLGAGMNTEAFF.

V usage is TRBV7-2 and J usage is TRBJ2-1, with 16 nucleotides matching TRBD2. V shed 5 bases, J shed 6 bases, and the junction held 7 bases outside the gene matches. The CDR3 is made up of 17 amino acids. CDR1 SGHTA and CDR2 FQGNSA come from the germline V gene. CDR3 protein: CASSSPGLAGGSNEQFF. CDR3 sequence (DNA): TGTGCCAGCAGCAGCCCGGGACTAGCGGGAGGGTCCAATGAGCAGTTCTTC.

V gene TRBV3-1 (or the pseudogene TRBV3-2) combines with J gene TRBJ1-4; 11 bases map to TRBD1. This CDR3 is built from 13 residues. Per germline, CDR1 LGHDT and CDR2 YNNKEL (reference sequence). The V gene end was trimmed by 4 bases and the J gene end by 13 bases; junction bases not matched to a gene: 5. The CDR3 DNA reads TGTGCCAGCAGCCCCGGACAGGGGGCACTACTGTTTTTT. Translated: CASSPGQGALLFF.

The rearrangement uses TRBV5-6 and TRBJ2-5; TRBD2 matches 9 bases. Germline V gives CDR1 SGHDT, CDR2 YYEEEE. V was clipped by 10 bases and J by 5 bases; unmatched bases: 9. The CDR3 consists of 13 residues. CDR3: CASVLAGVETQYF. Written as DNA, the CDR3 is TGTGCCTCCGTACTAGCGGGTGTGGAGACCCAGTACTTC.